This T cell receptor beta chain is drawn from a study of regulatory T cells in long-lasting Graves disease. Study results and limitations: Persistent Graves' cases showed lower TCR diversity than newly diagnosed cases. Shared public clonotypes totalled roughly 2,500 in persistent patients, compared with around 930 in new patients.

Construction of TCR beta libraries relied on iRepertoire HTBI primers and on Arm-PCR targeting CDR3 regions. Each CDR3 protein is one row after TCRdb ran MiXCR on the multiplex PCR reads. The table has some 440,000 distinct CDR3 sequences, less than 25% seen once. This clonotype was observed at least ten times. Its antigen remains unknown. Time point noted: persistent/refractory GD, antithyroid drugs over 5 years with positive TRAb. Preparation of the TCR library used RNA extracted from PBMCs. This sequence originates from a female donor with Graves disease. The specimen comprised peripheral blood mononuclear cells (PBMCs), sampled when the disease was refractory, from a patient treated with antithyroid drugs.

In nucleotides, the CDR3 is TGTGCCAGCAGAAATCCAGGGGATCAGCCCCAGCATTTT. Translation: CASRNPGDQPQHF. This chain joins TRBV6-1 and TRBJ1-5; D is perhaps TRBD1 (6 bases). The germline CDR1 and CDR2 sequences are MNHNS and SASEGT. The CDR3 contains 13 residues. The V and J ends lost 6 bases and 5 bases respectively, with 11 bases between them.